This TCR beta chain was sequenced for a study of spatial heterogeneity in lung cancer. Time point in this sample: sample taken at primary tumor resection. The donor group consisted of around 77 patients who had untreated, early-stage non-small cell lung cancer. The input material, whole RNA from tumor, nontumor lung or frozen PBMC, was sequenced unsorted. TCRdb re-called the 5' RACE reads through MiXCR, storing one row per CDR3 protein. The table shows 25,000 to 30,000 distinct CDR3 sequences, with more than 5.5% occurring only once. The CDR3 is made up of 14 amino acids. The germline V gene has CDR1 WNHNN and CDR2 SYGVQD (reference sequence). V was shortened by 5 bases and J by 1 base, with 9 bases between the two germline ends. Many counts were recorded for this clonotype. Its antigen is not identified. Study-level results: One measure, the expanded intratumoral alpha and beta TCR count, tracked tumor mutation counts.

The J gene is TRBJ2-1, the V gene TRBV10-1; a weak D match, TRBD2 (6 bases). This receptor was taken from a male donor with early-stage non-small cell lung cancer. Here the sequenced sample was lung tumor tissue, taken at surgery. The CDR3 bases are TGCGCCAGCAGTTTTGGGGGGTCCTACAATGAGCAGTTCTTC. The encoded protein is CASSFGGSYNEQFF.